What follows describes a single T cell receptor beta chain. With a much larger clone just one base away, this may be a read error. This CDR3 fails to terminate in the conserved phenylalanine or tryptophan, so it likely reflects a read error. This entry belongs to a study of T cells in Graves' hyperthyroidism and ophthalmopathy. Amplified regions were TCR beta CDR3 sequences from RNA transcripts. RT-PCR in the first round (using the HTBI primer set) targeted the TCR CDR3. TCRdb analysed the multiplex PCR reads with MiXCR anew, one entry per CDR3 protein. The repertoire holds roughly 100,000 distinct CDR3 sequences, with over 50% as singletons. Germline-derived CDR1 and CDR2 are SGHRS and YFSETQ. The CDR3 has 14 amino acids. V lost 5 bases to trimming and J lost 7 bases; unmatched junction nucleotides: 6.

The chain links TRBV5-1 to TRBJ1-5; 10 bases map to TRBD1. The clonotype comes from a woman aged 40 to 55 with Graves' hyperthyroidism. Material: blood. The chain's CDR3 is CASRNGQGGQPQHS. CDR3 DNA: TGCGCCAGCAGAAACGGACAGGGGGGACAGCCCCAGCATTCT.